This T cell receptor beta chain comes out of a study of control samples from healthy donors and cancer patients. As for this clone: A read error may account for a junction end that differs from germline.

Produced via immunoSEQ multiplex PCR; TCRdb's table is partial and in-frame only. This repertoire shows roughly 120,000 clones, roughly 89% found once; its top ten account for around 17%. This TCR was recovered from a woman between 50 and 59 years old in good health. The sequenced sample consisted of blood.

CDR3: CASSWGLAGGKFPDF. For the CDR3, the DNA is TGTGCCAGCAGCTGGGGACTAGCGGGAGGAAAGTTCCCAGACTTC. The chain has TRBV7-2 and TRBJ2-5, with 15 bases lining up with TRBD2. The CDR3 loop spans 15 amino acids. Germline assignment: CDR1 SGHTA and CDR2 FQGNSA.